This T cell receptor beta chain was profiled in a study of T cell clusters in autoimmune cytopenias. General study results and limits: The T cell clusters came from computational analysis alone and lack functional validation. TRB repertoire shifts in secondary cytopenia and chronic lymphocytic leukemia mostly reflected lymphoma, not autoimmunity. Physiological T cell clusters of healthy donors were apparently absent in primary autoimmune cytopenia patients.

TRB was amplified from about 250 ng of peripheral blood genomic DNA per sample. Its frequency marks this clonotype as medium-sized. The target antigen is unknown. TRB was amplified by touch-down multiplex PCR, primer pools A and B combined. Using the multiplex PCR reads, TCRdb records one entry per CDR3 protein without DNA. This repertoire includes about 9,500 distinct CDR3 sequences. The clonotype originates from a human donor with an autoimmune cytopenia or autoimmune hepatitis (not recorded which). The source material was peripheral blood.

CDR3 region: CASSSWSTGDEQFF. The chain carries TRBV6-5 and TRBJ2-1; TCRdb lists TRBD2, though no DNA is available to test this call. The CDR3 sequence is 14 residues long. Germline V gene data show CDR1 as MNHEY and CDR2 as SVGAGI.